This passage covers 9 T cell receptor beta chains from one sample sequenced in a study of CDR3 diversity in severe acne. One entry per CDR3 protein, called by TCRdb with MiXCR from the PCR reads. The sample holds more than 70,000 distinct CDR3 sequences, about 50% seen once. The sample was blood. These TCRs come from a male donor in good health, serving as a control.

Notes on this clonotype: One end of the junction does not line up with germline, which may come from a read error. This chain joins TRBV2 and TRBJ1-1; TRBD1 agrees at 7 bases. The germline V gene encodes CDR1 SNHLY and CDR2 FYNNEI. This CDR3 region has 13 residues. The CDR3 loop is CASGKTGRSEDFF. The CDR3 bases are TGTGCCAGCGGAAAGACAGGGCGGTCTGAAGATTTCTTT.

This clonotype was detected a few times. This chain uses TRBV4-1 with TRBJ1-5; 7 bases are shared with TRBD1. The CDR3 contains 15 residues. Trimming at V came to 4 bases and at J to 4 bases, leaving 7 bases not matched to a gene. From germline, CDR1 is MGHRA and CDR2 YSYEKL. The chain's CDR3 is CASSLARDSNQPQHF. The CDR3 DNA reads TGCGCCAGCAGCCTGGCGCGGGACAGTAATCAGCCCCAGCATTTT.

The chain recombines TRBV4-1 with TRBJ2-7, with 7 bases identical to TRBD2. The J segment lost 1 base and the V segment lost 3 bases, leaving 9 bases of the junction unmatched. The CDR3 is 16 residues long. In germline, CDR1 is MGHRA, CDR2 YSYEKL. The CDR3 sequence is CASSHAGEEISYEQYF. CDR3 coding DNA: TGCGCCAGCAGCCACGCGGGGGAGGAGATTTCCTACGAGCAGTACTTC.

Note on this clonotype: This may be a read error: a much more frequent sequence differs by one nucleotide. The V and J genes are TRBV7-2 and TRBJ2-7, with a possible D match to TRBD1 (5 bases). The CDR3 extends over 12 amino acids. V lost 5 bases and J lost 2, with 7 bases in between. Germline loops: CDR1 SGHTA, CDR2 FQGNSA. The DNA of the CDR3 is TGTGCCAGCAGCCTACAGGCCTACGAGCAGTACTTC. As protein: CASSLQAYEQYF.

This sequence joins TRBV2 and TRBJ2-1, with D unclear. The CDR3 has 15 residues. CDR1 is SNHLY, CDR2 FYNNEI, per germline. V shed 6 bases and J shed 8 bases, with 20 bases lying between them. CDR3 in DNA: TGTGCCAGCAGCGTAGGTTCCGGGCCGGTTGATGAGCAGTTCTTC. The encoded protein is CASSVGSGPVDEQFF.

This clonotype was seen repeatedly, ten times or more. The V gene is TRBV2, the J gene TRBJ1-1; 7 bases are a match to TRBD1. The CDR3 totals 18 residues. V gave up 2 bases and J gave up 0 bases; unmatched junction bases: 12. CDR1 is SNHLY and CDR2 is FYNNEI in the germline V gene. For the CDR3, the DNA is TGTGCCAGCAGTGAAATACCCCGGGACAGCCAAATGAACACTGAAGCTTTCTTT. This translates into CASSEIPRDSQMNTEAFF. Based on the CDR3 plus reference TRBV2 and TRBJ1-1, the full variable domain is EPEVTQTPSHQVTQMGQEVILRCVPISNHLYFYWYRQILGQKVEFLVSFYNNEISEKSEIFDDQFSVERPDGSNFTLKIRSTKLEDSAMYFCASSEIPRDSQMNTEAFFGQGTRLTVV.

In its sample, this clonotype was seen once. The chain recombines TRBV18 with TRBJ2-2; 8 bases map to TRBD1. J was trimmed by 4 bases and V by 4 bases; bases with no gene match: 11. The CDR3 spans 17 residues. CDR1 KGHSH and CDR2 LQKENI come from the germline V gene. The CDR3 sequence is CASSQPTRTGITGELFF. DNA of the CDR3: TGTGCCAGCTCACAACCTACCCGGACAGGGATCACCGGGGAGCTGTTTTTT.

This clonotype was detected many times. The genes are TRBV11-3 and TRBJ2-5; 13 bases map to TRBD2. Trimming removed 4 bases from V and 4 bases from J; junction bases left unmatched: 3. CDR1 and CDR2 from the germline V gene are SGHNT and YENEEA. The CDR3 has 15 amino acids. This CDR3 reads CASSSGLAGLETQYF. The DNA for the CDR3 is TGTGCCAGCAGCTCGGGACTAGCGGGACTAGAGACCCAGTACTTC.

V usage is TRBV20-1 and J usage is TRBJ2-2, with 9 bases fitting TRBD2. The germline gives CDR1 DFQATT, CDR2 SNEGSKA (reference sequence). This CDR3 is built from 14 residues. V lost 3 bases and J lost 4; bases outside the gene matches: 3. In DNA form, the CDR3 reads TGCAGTGCTAGGGGACTAGCAGCCACCGGGGAGCTGTTTTTT. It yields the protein CSARGLAATGELFF.